There are a few counts of the clone carrying this T cell receptor beta chain. The data are from a study of naive and memory T cell subsets. V lost 6 bases, J lost 2 bases, and 11 bases stayed unmatched. This CDR3 is 18 amino acids long. Two oligonucleotides, mixed equimolar, formed the beta constant-region primer covering TRBC1 and TRBC2. A 12-nucleotide UMI and the SP2 primer were added to the cDNA 3' end by oligonucleotide ligation. TCRdb passed the UMI-ligation and nested PCR reads through MiXCR, listing each CDR3 protein once. The data contain about 80,000 distinct CDR3 sequences, roughly 13% of them seen just once; the ten biggest clones take up around 0.99%.

The chain carries TRBV12-3 or TRBV12-4 and TRBJ2-6, with 9 bases fitting TRBD1. The clonotype comes from a human donor in good health. The sample comprised central memory CD4+ T cells from blood. CDR3 bases: TGTGCCAGCAGGGAACACGGACAGGGGAGGACTGGGGCCAACGTCCTGACTTTC. It is translated as CASREHGQGRTGANVLTF.